One and the same sample provided the 8 T cell receptor beta chains below, sequenced in a study of blood T cell repertoires in COVID-19. TCRdb's copy holds only in-frame clones and misses some; the assay was immunoSEQ multiplex PCR. The data show about 260,000 clones, roughly 86% seen once. Sequenced sample: peripheral blood. These TCRs come from a woman aged 25-40 years with COVID-19, enrolled during active disease.

The chain uses TRBV27 and TRBJ2-1, with 9 positions matching TRBD2. The CDR3 runs to 16 residues. The J segment lost 7 bases and the V segment lost 5 bases, leaving 12 bases of the junction unmatched. Germline V lookup: CDR1 MNHEY, CDR2 SMNVEV (reference sequence). The CDR3 bases are TGTGCCAGCAGTAAGCCTAGCGGGACAGCTCAAAATGAGCAGTTCTTC. Protein product: CASSKPSGTAQNEQFF.

Written as DNA, the CDR3 is TGTGCCAGCAGCTGGATCCCGACAGGGACGAGGACCGGGGAGCTGTTTTTT. Its protein is CASSWIPTGTRTGELFF. The chain employs TRBV5-6 and TRBJ2-2; 7 bases are shared with TRBD1. The CDR3 is 17 residues long. Per germline, CDR1 SGHDT and CDR2 YYEEEE. Trimming removed 3 bases from V and 5 bases from J; junction bases left unmatched: 13.

The chain combines TRBV28 with TRBJ2-7; D is unresolved. The V and J ends lost 6 bases and 4 bases respectively, with 10 bases between them. Germline CDR1 MDHEN, CDR2 SYDVKM. This CDR3 has 12 amino acids. CDR3 DNA sequence: TGTGCCAGCAGCCTCGAGGAATACGAGCAGTACTTC. Protein product: CASSLEEYEQYF.

This clone occurred once. The V and J genes are TRBV27 and TRBJ2-7, with 11 bases matching TRBD2. Germline V gene lookup returns CDR1 MNHEY and CDR2 SMNVEV (reference sequence). The CDR3 is 15 amino acids. Losses at the gene ends were 5 bases for V and 2 bases for J; bases not matched to a gene: 5. The chain's CDR3 is CASSRRLAGPYEQYF. The CDR3 nucleotides are TGTGCCAGCAGTCGCAGACTAGCGGGACCCTACGAGCAGTACTTC.

The rearrangement links TRBV5-4 to TRBJ2-1; D call uncertain. CDR1 and CDR2 from the germline V gene are SGHNT and YYREEE (reference sequence). V lost 0 bases to trimming and J lost 0 bases, with 10 bases between them. This CDR3 has 16 amino acids. The DNA for the CDR3 is TGTGCCAGCAGCTTGGGCGGCCCGAGCTCCTACAATGAGCAGTTCTTC. Protein: CASSLGGPSSYNEQFF. Supplemented by reference TRBV5-4 and TRBJ2-1, the full variable domain reads ETGVTQSPTHLIKTRGQQVTLRCSSQSGHNTVSWYQQALGQGPQFIFQYYREEENGRGNFPPRFSGLQFPNYSSELNVNALELDDSALYLCASSLGGPSSYNEQFFGPGTRLTVL.

The V and J genes are TRBV10-2 and TRBJ2-7; TRBD2 might be the D (7 bases). Germline V lookup: CDR1 WSHSY, CDR2 SAAADI. Trimming took 7 bases from V and 1 from J, leaving 11 bases between them. The CDR3 loop spans 13 amino acids. CDR3 sequence reads: CASKGGQSYEQYF. CDR3 nucleotides: TGCGCCAGCAAGGGGGGGCAGTCCTACGAGCAGTACTTC.

This clone was detected a few times. This same CDR3 is encoded by further DNA sequences in the sample. The V and J genes are TRBV24-1 and TRBJ2-7, with D maybe TRBD1 (6 bases). The CDR3 consists of 15 residues. V shed 2 bases and J shed 3 bases, with 13 bases lying between them. CDR1 KGHDR and CDR2 SFDVKD come from the germline V gene. As DNA, the CDR3 is TGTGCCACCAGTGATTCGGGGCAGGGGAGCTACGAGCAGTACTTC. It specifies CATSDSGQGSYEQYF.

This chain joins TRBV13 and TRBJ2-7; the match to TRBD2 covers 13 bases. CDR1 is PRHDT and CDR2 is FYEKMQ in the germline V gene (reference sequence). The CDR3 contains 15 residues. The trim removed 1 base at V and 6 bases at J, leaving 3 bases unmatched. Written as DNA, the CDR3 is TGTGCCAGCAGCTTAGAAGGACTAGCGGGAGTCGAGCAGTACTTC. Translation: CASSLEGLAGVEQYF.